The 18 T cell receptor beta chains given below trace back to one sample, sequenced in a study of technical replicates of blood from a handful of donors. Sequencing was performed with immunoSEQ multiplex PCR; in TCRdb, only in-frame clones are kept and a portion is missing. The sample lists around 62,000 clones, roughly 98% occurring once. Sample: T cells isolated from PBMCs. The receptor set was obtained from a human donor in good health.

This rearrangement joins TRBV6-5 to TRBJ2-3; perhaps TRBD2 as D (6 bases). The germline V and J ends were trimmed by 7 bases and 1 base, with 15 bases remaining between them. The CDR3 spans 15 residues. The germline gives CDR1 MNHEY, CDR2 SVGAGI. CDR3 coding DNA: TGTGCCAGCAATAGGGGCGGGGTGGGCACAGATACGCAGTATTTT. Protein sequence: CASNRGGVGTDTQYF.

The chain joins TRBV4-1 to TRBJ1-5; D might be TRBD1 (6 bases). CDR3 length: 17 residues. CDR1 is MGHRA, CDR2 YSYEKL, per germline. V lost 4 bases and J lost 0, with 16 bases in between. CDR3 nucleotides: TGCGCCAGCAGCCCCGTCGGGGGGGCTGGTAGCAATCAGCCCCAGCATTTT. Protein sequence: CASSPVGGAGSNQPQHF.

The CDR3 sequence is CASSLAAASSYNEQFF. In DNA, the CDR3 is TGTGCCAGCAGCTTAGCAGCGGCTAGCTCCTACAATGAGCAGTTCTTC. The V gene is TRBV11-2, the J gene TRBJ2-1, with TRBD2 as a possible D gene (5 bases). Germline CDR1 SGHAT, CDR2 FQNNGV. Trimming took 1 base from V and 0 from J, leaving 10 bases between them. The CDR3 extends over 16 amino acids.

The chain couples TRBV6-5 to TRBJ2-1; D is uncertain. V lost 6 bases to trimming and J lost 10 bases, with 13 bases between them. CDR3 length equals 12 residues. Germline CDR1 is MNHEY and CDR2 is SVGAGI. CDR3 residues: CASSLESKEQFF. CDR3 DNA: TGTGCCAGCAGCCTCGAGTCAAAGGAGCAGTTCTTC.

The J gene is TRBJ1-1, the V gene TRBV25-1; no clear D. Trimming took off 7 bases at V and 3 bases at J, with 12 bases between the two ends. Looked up from germline, CDR1 is MGHDK and CDR2 is SYGVNS. The CDR3 totals 13 residues. DNA for the CDR3: TGTGCCAGCACCGAAGGCGGGTACACTGAAGCTTTCTTT. Translation: CASTEGGYTEAFF.

The chain is built from TRBV13 and TRBJ2-3; D is undetermined. The CDR3 totals 13 residues. Germline CDR1 PRHDT, CDR2 FYEKMQ (reference sequence). Trimming left V 6 bases short and J 1 base short, with 8 bases between. The chain's CDR3 is CASSPQGTDTQYF. The DNA for the CDR3 is TGTGCCAGCAGTCCCCAGGGCACAGATACGCAGTATTTT.

A single count supports this clone. The CDR3 loop reads CASSLANTEAFF. CDR3 bases: TGTGCCAGCAGCTTGGCTAACACTGAAGCTTTCTTT. V usage is TRBV5-4 and J usage is TRBJ1-1; D unresolved. CDR1 and CDR2 (germline): SGHNT, YYREEE (reference sequence). This CDR3 has 12 residues. Deletions cut 0 bases from V and 2 bases from J, with 2 bases between.

This clone was seen a single time. The V call is TRBV7-9, the J call TRBJ2-4; possible D gene TRBD2, 6 bases. Germline V gene sequence: CDR1 SEHNR, CDR2 FQNEAQ (reference sequence). There are 17 residues in the CDR3. Trimming cost V 5 bases and J 4 bases, with 21 bases left between them. The CDR3 reads CASSTESVGGYKNIQYF. For the CDR3, the DNA is TGTGCCAGCAGCACCGAAAGCGTCGGGGGATATAAAAACATTCAGTACTTC. Full variable domain (remainder filled in from reference TRBV7-9 and TRBJ2-4): DTGVSQNPRHKITKRGQNVTFRCDPISEHNRLYWYRQTLGQGPEFLTYFQNEAQLEKSRLLSDRFSAERPKGSFSTLEIQRTEQGDSAMYLCASSTESVGGYKNIQYFGAGTRLSVL.

This clone has a single count. The chain has TRBV15 and TRBJ1-5; no clear D. V was cut by 5 bases and J by 0 bases, with 11 bases left in between. Germline-derived CDR1 and CDR2 are LNHNV and YYDKDF (reference sequence). CDR3 length: 15 residues. This CDR3 reads CATSASLNSNQPQHF. In DNA, the CDR3 is TGTGCCACCAGCGCCAGTCTCAATAGCAATCAGCCCCAGCATTTT.

The chain combines TRBV18 with TRBJ2-7, with 7 bases identical to TRBD1. This CDR3 contains 15 residues. Trimming at V came to 2 bases and at J to 5 bases, leaving 9 bases not matched to a gene. Germline V lookup: CDR1 KGHSH, CDR2 LQKENI. CDR3 sequence reads: CASSPLEQGYDEQYF. CDR3 coding DNA: TGTGCCAGCTCACCATTGGAACAGGGGTACGACGAGCAGTACTTC.

The rearrangement uses TRBV5-6 and TRBJ2-5; D gene unclear. With 4 bases removed from V and 6 bases from J, the gap between germline ends came to 10 bases. The CDR3 is made up of 12 amino acids. The germline V gene has CDR1 SGHDT and CDR2 YYEEEE. This CDR3 is CASSESSQTQYF. CDR3 DNA sequence: TGTGCCAGCAGCGAATCCAGTCAGACCCAGTACTTC.

This sequence joins TRBV28 and TRBJ2-7; no definite D call. This CDR3 is built from 12 residues. Germline loops: CDR1 MDHEN, CDR2 SYDVKM. V lost 5 bases, J lost 7 bases, and 12 bases lay in between. The CDR3 nucleotides are TGTGCCAGCAGTGTTAAGTGGCGGGAGCAGTACTTC. Translating it yields CASSVKWREQYF.

This sequence joins TRBV6-6 and TRBJ1-1; D gene uncertain. V was cut by 0 bases and J by 1 base, with 9 bases left in between. Germline assignment: CDR1 MNHNY and CDR2 SVGAGI (reference sequence). The CDR3 is made up of 15 amino acids. The CDR3 loop is CASSYSGWRNTEAFF. CDR3 nucleotides: TGTGCCAGCAGTTACTCCGGCTGGAGGAACACTGAAGCTTTCTTT.

J is TRBJ2-7 and V is TRBV28, with a possible D match to TRBD1 (7 bases). The germline CDR1 and CDR2 sequences are MDHEN and SYDVKM. The length of the CDR3 is 15 residues. V was cut by 1 base and J by 0 bases, with 10 bases left in between. The DNA for the CDR3 is TGTGCCAGCAGTTTATCGGAGGGGGCCTCCTACGAGCAGTACTTC. This translates into CASSLSEGASYEQYF.

The rearrangement joins TRBV19 to TRBJ1-1, with 11 bases identical to TRBD1. Germline V lookup: CDR1 LNHDA, CDR2 SQIVND (reference sequence). There are 15 residues in the CDR3. Trimming removed 5 bases from V and 6 bases from J; junction bases left unmatched: 8. CDR3 in amino acids: CASSPPGQGGPEAFF. The CDR3 nucleotides are TGTGCCAGTAGTCCCCCGGGACAGGGGGGTCCTGAAGCTTTCTTT.

The V call is TRBV5-1, the J call TRBJ2-3, with TRBD2 matching over 13 bases. This CDR3 spans 16 amino acids. With V trimmed by 0 bases and J by 5 bases, 3 bases remained unmatched. The germline V gene encodes CDR1 SGHRS and CDR2 YFSETQ. CDR3 protein: CASSLELAGGGDTQYF. The CDR3 DNA reads as TGCGCCAGCAGCTTGGAACTAGCGGGAGGGGGAGATACGCAGTATTTT. The full variable domain, in which reference TRBV5-1 and TRBJ2-3 provide the parts outside the CDR3, is KAGVTQTPRYLIKTRGQQVTLSCSPISGHRSVSWYQQTPGQGLQFLFEYFSETQRNKGNFPGRFSGRQFSNSRSEMNVSTLELGDSALYLCASSLELAGGGDTQYFGPGTRLTVL.

The V gene is TRBV4-1, the J gene TRBJ2-1, with D hard to call. Trimming left V 0 bases short and J 1 base short, with 13 bases between. The CDR3 contains 17 residues. Germline values: CDR1 MGHRA, CDR2 YSYEKL. DNA of the CDR3: TGCGCCAGCAGCCAAGATAGAGCCCTACCATCCTACAATGAGCAGTTCTTC. It specifies CASSQDRALPSYNEQFF.

The chain recombines TRBV28 with TRBJ2-7, with TRBD2 identical over 8 bases. This CDR3 comprises 16 residues. The germline CDR1 and CDR2 sequences are MDHEN and SYDVKM. The V and J ends lost 3 bases and 6 bases, in that order; junction bases with no gene match: 13. CDR3 in DNA: TGTGCCAGCAGTTTCCCCCCGACGGGAGGGCCACTCGAGCAGTACTTC. As protein: CASSFPPTGGPLEQYF.